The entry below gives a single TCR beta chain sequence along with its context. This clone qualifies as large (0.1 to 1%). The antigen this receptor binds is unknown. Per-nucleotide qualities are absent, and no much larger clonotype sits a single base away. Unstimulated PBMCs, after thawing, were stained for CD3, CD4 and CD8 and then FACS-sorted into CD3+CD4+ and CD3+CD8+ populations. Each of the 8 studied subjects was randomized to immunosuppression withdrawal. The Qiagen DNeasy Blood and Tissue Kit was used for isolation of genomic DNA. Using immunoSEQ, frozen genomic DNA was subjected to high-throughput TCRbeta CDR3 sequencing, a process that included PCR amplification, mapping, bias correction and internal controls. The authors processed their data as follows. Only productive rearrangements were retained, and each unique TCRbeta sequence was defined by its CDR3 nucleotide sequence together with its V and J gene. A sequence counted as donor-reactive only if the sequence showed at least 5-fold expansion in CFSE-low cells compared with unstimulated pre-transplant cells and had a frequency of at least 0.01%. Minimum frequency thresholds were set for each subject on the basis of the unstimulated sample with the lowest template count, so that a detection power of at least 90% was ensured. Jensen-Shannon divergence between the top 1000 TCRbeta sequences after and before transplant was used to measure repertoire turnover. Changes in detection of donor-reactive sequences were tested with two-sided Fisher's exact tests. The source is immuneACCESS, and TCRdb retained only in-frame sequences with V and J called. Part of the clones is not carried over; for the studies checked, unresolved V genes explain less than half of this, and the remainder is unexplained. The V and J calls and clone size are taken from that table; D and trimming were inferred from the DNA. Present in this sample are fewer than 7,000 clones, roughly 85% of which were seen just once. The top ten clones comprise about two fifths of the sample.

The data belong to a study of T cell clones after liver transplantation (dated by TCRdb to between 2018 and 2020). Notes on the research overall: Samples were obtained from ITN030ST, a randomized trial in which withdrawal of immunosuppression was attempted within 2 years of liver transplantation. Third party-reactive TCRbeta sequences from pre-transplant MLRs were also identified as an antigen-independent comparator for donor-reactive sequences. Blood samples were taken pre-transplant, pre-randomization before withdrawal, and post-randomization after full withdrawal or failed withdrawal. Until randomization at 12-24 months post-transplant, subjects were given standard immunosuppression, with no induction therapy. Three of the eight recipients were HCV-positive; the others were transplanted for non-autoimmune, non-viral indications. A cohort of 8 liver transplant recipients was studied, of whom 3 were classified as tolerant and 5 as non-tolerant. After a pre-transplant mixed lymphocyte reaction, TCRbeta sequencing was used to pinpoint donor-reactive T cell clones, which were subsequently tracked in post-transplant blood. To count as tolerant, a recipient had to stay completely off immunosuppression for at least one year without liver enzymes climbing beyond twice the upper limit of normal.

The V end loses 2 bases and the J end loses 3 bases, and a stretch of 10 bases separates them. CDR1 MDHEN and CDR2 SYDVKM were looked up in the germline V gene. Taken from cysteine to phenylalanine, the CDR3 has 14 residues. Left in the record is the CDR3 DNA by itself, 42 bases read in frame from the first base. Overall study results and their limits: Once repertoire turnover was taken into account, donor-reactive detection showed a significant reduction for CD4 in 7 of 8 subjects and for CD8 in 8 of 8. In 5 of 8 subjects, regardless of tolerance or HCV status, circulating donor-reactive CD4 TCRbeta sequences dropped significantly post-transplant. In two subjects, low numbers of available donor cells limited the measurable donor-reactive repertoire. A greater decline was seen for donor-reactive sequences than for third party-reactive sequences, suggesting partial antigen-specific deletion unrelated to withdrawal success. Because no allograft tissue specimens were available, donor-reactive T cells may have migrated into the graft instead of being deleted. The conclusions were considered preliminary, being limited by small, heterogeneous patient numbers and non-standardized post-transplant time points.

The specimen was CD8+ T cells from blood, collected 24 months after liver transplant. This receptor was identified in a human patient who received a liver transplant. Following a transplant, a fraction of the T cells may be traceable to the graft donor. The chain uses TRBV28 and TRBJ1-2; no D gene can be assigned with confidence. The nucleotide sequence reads TGTGCCAGCAGTTTAAACTCCTGGGACTATGGCTACACCTTC. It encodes CASSLNSWDYGYTF.